The 10 T cell receptor beta chains reported below all come from one sample, sequenced in a study of shared clonotypes between healthy human individuals. Generated by immunoSEQ multiplex PCR, the TCRdb table keeps only in-frame clones and is missing some. In the table there are 2 million to 3 million clones, roughly 93% of which are singletons. The specimen was naive CD4+ T cells from PBMCs. Subset indicated: CD45RA+ positively selected. Every receptor here comes from a man aged 18 to 29 in good health. Some clones in this sample may be carry-over from other donors' samples.

This chain connects TRBV28 to TRBJ2-1, with a possible D match to TRBD2 (6 bases). Germline assignment: CDR1 MDHEN and CDR2 SYDVKM. The length of the CDR3 is 14 residues. Deletions cut 6 bases from V and 10 bases from J, with 19 bases between. CDR3 sequence (DNA): TGTGCCAGCAGGGGTCAGACTAGGCGGGCGGAGCAGTTCTTC. Translating it yields CASRGQTRRAEQFF. The variable domain in full, with the rest retrieved from reference TRBV28 and TRBJ2-1, is DVKVTQSSRYLVKRTGEKVFLECVQDMDHENMFWYRQDPGLGLRLIYFSYDVKMKEKGDIPEGYSVSREKKERFSLILESASTNQTSMYLCASRGQTRRAEQFFGPGTRLTVL.

The V and J genes are TRBV28 and TRBJ2-1, with D perhaps TRBD2 (5 bases). Germline CDR1 MDHEN, CDR2 SYDVKM. This CDR3 comprises 16 residues. V lost 3 bases and J 0 bases, leaving 12 bases between the germline ends. CDR3 sequence: CASSLPWRSSYNEQFF. The CDR3 region has the DNA TGTGCCAGCAGTTTGCCGTGGAGGAGCTCCTACAATGAGCAGTTCTTC.

The V gene is TRBV15, the J gene TRBJ1-6, with TRBD1 as a possible D gene (5 bases). Germline assignment: CDR1 LNHNV and CDR2 YYDKDF (reference sequence). V gave up 1 base and J gave up 7 bases, with 11 bases separating them. The CDR3 is made up of 15 amino acids. The CDR3 DNA reads TGTGCCACCAGCAGAGGGGCAGGGTTAAATTCACCCCTCCACTTT. It encodes CATSRGAGLNSPLHF. The whole variable domain, remainder taken from reference TRBV15 and TRBJ1-6, is DAMVIQNPRYQVTQFGKPVTLSCSQTLNHNVMYWYQQKSSQAPKLLFHYYDKDFNNEADTPDNFQSRRPNTSFCFLDIRSPGLGDTAMYLCATSRGAGLNSPLHFGNGTRLTVT.

The chain carries TRBV4-2 and TRBJ2-7, with 10 bases fitting TRBD2. The CDR3 is made up of 18 amino acids. The V gene's germline CDR1 is LGHNA and CDR2 YNFKEQ. The ends lost 3 bases at V and 0 bases at J; junction bases unmatched: 11. The CDR3 nucleotides are TGTGCCAGCAGCCAGGCACCAAGGACTAGCGGACTCTCCTACGAGCAGTACTTC. It encodes CASSQAPRTSGLSYEQYF.

The chain links TRBV10-3 to TRBJ1-4; TRBD1 matches at 9 bases. This CDR3 spans 13 amino acids. The junction had 6 bases not matched to a gene; V was cut back by 8 bases and J by 8 bases. Germline loops: CDR1 ENHRY, CDR2 SYGVKD. The CDR3 DNA reads TGTGCCATCGGGGGACAGGGCAGGGAAAAACTGTTTTTT. Its translation: CAIGGQGREKLFF.

This chain uses TRBV28 with TRBJ2-1; the D gene is possibly TRBD2 (6 bases). The CDR3 totals 17 residues. CDR1 and CDR2 from the germline V gene are MDHEN and SYDVKM. V was pared by 4 bases and J by 9 bases, with 25 bases between. The DNA for the CDR3 is TGTGCCAGCAGTTCCATGCAAGCAAGGGAGGTGGCCCGTGAGCAGTTCTTC. Amino acid sequence: CASSSMQAREVAREQFF.

This rearrangement joins TRBV14 to TRBJ2-4; TRBD2 might be the D (5 bases). This CDR3 spans 15 amino acids. In germline, CDR1 is SGHDN, CDR2 FVKESK. With 6 bases removed from V and 1 base from J, the gap between germline ends came to 13 bases. CDR3 nucleotides: TGTGCCAGCAGAAACAGCGGTACGGCCAAAAACATTCAGTACTTC. As protein: CASRNSGTAKNIQYF.

This sequence joins TRBV2 and TRBJ2-2; 8 bases agree with TRBD2. This CDR3 comprises 18 residues. Germline V CDR1 and CDR2: SNHLY, FYNNEI. V lost 0 bases, J lost 4 bases, and 10 bases stayed unmatched. The CDR3 DNA sequence: TGTGCCAGCAGTGAAGCGATCACGGGAGGGGTAATCACCGGGGAGCTGTTTTTT. This gives the protein CASSEAITGGVITGELFF.

The chain uses TRBV6-5 and TRBJ1-1, with D perhaps matching TRBD1 (6 bases). The V gene lost 6 bases and the J gene lost 1 base, with 12 bases spanning the gap. Germline CDR1 is MNHEY and CDR2 is SVGAGI. The CDR3 length is 14 residues. In DNA form, the CDR3 reads TGTGCCAGCAGGGATACAGGGACGAACACTGAAGCTTTCTTT. Translating gives CASRDTGTNTEAFF.

This chain uses TRBV28 with TRBJ2-2; D is perhaps TRBD1 or TRBD2 (5 bases each). CDR1 and CDR2 (germline): MDHEN, SYDVKM. Trimming cost V 5 bases and J 6 bases, with 19 bases left between them. The CDR3 spans 16 residues. The CDR3 DNA follows: TGTGCCAGCAGTCCGCCCGGTACTTGGGACCCCGGGGAGCTGTTTTTT. This translates into CASSPPGTWDPGELFF.